There are a few counts of the clone carrying this T cell receptor (beta chain). The J segment lost 4 bases and the V segment lost 5 bases, leaving 7 bases of the junction unmatched. The CDR3 is 14 amino acids. The germline V gene has CDR1 MGHRA and CDR2 YSYEKL. The data belong to a study of blood T cell repertoires in COVID-19. The wider study: Collection of acute and convalescent COVID-19 samples took place in the United States, Italy and Spain. T cells, B-cell-depleted T cells, or PBMCs provided the cDNA or gDNA that served as material.

Data came from immunoSEQ multiplex PCR; TCRdb stores just in-frame clones and leaves some out. The table shows about 220,000 clones, with less than 90% occurring only once. The sequenced sample was peripheral blood. The sequence was collected from a man aged 25 to 40 with active or convalescent COVID-19. The rearrangement uses TRBV4-1 and TRBJ2-5; TRBD2 matches 7 bases. In nucleotides, the CDR3 is TGCGCCAGCAGCGGATTCGGGGAGGGAGAGACCCAGTACTTC. It translates to CASSGFGEGETQYF.